The 10 T cell receptor beta chains given below trace back to one sample, sequenced in a study of post-analysis software for immune sequencing data. Points from the study as a whole: With TRBV5-6, TRBV5-1 and TRBV20-1 included, about five TRBV segments were more frequent in patients than in controls.

Every TCR beta cDNA library bore unique molecular identifiers. TCRdb independently ran MiXCR on the PCR reads; one entry per CDR3 protein. The data show some 450,000 distinct CDR3 sequences, nearly 45% seen once. These receptors have no known antigen. The material sequenced was blood. The source is a girl aged 10 to 17 with multiple sclerosis.

The chain uses TRBV7-9 and TRBJ2-5; 9 nucleotides line up with TRBD1. Near its end, the DNA agrees better with TRBJ2-7, so the J call may be wrong. This CDR3 spans 14 amino acids. Germline CDR1 reads SEHNR; CDR2 reads FQNEAQ (reference sequence). CDR3: CASSPSGTGYEQYF. CDR3 in DNA: TGTGCCAGCAGCCCCAGCGGGACAGGGTACGAGCAGTACTTC.

This clonotype occurred a few times. The V and J genes are TRBV20-1 and TRBJ1-4; the D gene is possibly TRBD1 (6 bases). Germline V lookup: CDR1 DFQATT, CDR2 SNEGSKA (reference sequence). V was trimmed by 6 bases and J by 7 bases, leaving 18 bases between them. This CDR3 has 14 amino acids. The CDR3 region has the DNA TGCAGTGCCGGAGAGGGCCAGGGGTTTGAAAAACTGTTTTTT. Translation gives CSAGEGQGFEKLFF.

This clonotype was observed a handful of times. The genes are TRBV5-1 and TRBJ2-6; D is possibly TRBD2 (5 bases). This CDR3 region has 17 residues. V lost 0 bases and J 7 bases, leaving 17 bases between the germline ends. Per the germline V gene, CDR1 is SGHRS and CDR2 is YFSETQ. CDR3 bases: TGCGCCAGCAGCTTGGCCGGCGGCTCGGGGAGAGCCAACGTCCTGACTTTC. Protein: CASSLAGGSGRANVLTF.

This clonotype was seen a few times. J is TRBJ2-5 and V is TRBV28; 7 bases match TRBD1. Trimming took 5 bases from V and 13 from J; bases not matched to a gene: 16. CDR1 MDHEN and CDR2 SYDVKM come from the germline V gene. This CDR3 is 14 amino acids long. DNA for the CDR3: TGTGCCAGCAGTCTCAGGGGACAGCAACGGGTAACGTACTTC. It encodes CASSLRGQQRVTYF.

Points on this clonotype: The junction does not match germline at one end; this may be a read error. The V and J genes are TRBV6-5 and TRBJ2-6, with D possibly TRBD1 on 5 matching bases. The CDR3 consists of 17 residues. CDR1 and CDR2 from the germline V gene are MNHEY and SVGAGI. In nucleotides, the CDR3 is TGTGCCAGCAGTTACTCGGCTCAGGCGGCTGGGGCCAACGTCCGGACTTTC. Protein: CASSYSAQAAGANVRTF.

The chain is built from TRBV5-5 and TRBJ2-7, with TRBD1 matching 8 bases. V gave up 4 bases and J gave up 3 bases; unmatched junction bases: 9. The CDR3 has 15 amino acids. Germline V lookup: CDR1 SGHKS, CDR2 YYEKEE (reference sequence). CDR3: CASSPEWTGNYEQYF. In DNA, the CDR3 is TGTGCCAGCAGCCCTGAATGGACAGGGAACTACGAGCAGTACTTC.

The CDR3 sequence is CASSRHGTVDYGYTF. The CDR3 DNA reads TGTGCCAGCAGCCGACACGGGACGGTGGATTATGGCTACACCTTC. The chain couples TRBV7-2 to TRBJ1-2; the D gene is possibly TRBD1 (5 bases). This CDR3 has 15 residues. CDR1 SGHTA and CDR2 FQGNSA come from the germline V gene. Trimming removed 5 bases from V and 5 bases from J, with 18 bases in between.

V and J are TRBV5-5 and TRBJ2-1; 9 bases line up with TRBD2. The CDR3 runs 16 residues. Germline V CDR1 and CDR2: SGHKS, YYEKEE (reference sequence). The trim removed 3 bases at V and 8 bases at J, leaving 12 bases unmatched. This chain's CDR3 is CASSSGFSGGVDEQFF. The CDR3 nucleotides are TGTGCCAGCAGCTCGGGTTTTAGCGGGGGTGTAGATGAGCAGTTCTTC. Looking up the rest from reference TRBV5-5 and TRBJ2-1 gives the full variable domain: DAGVTQSPTHLIKTRGQQVTLRCSPISGHKSVSWYQQVLGQGPQFIFQYYEKEERGRGNFPDRFSARQFPNYSSELNVNALLLGDSALYLCASSSGFSGGVDEQFFGPGTRLTVL.

Here the CDR3 reads CSVDRPGVQETQYF. The CDR3 DNA is TGCAGCGTTGACCGACCGGGGGTCCAAGAGACCCAGTACTTC. The genes are TRBV29-1 and TRBJ2-5; TRBD2 might be the D (6 bases). The V and J ends lost 3 bases and 1 base respectively, with 12 bases between them. The CDR3 runs 14 residues. Germline lookup yields CDR1 SQVTM and CDR2 ANQGSEA.

The V and J genes are TRBV7-2 and TRBJ2-7; 10 nucleotides line up with TRBD2. V lost 0 bases and J lost 7; bases outside the gene matches: 6. Germline lookup yields CDR1 SGHTA and CDR2 FQGNSA. CDR3 length equals 15 residues. The CDR3 loop reads CASSLAQGSGREQYV. The CDR3 region has the DNA TGTGCCAGCAGCTTAGCGCAGGGTAGCGGGAGGGAGCAGTACGTC.